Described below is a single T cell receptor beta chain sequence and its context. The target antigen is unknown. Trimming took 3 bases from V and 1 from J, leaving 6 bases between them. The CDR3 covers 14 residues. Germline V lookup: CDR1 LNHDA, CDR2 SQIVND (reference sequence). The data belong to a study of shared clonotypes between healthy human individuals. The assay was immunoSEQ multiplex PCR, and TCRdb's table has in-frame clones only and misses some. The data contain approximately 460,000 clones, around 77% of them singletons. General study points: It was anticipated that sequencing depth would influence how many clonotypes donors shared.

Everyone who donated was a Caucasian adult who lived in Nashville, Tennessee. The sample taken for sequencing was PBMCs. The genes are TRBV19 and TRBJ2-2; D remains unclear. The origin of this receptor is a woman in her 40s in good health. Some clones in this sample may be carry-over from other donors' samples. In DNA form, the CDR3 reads TGTGCCAGTAGTATGTTGCAGAACACCGGGGAGCTGTTTTTT. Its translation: CASSMLQNTGELFF. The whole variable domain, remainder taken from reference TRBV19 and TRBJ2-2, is DGGITQSPKYLFRKEGQNVTLSCEQNLNHDAMYWYRQDPGQGLRLIYYSQIVNDFQKGDIAEGYSVSREKKESFPLTVTSAQKNPTAFYLCASSMLQNTGELFFGEGSRLTVL.